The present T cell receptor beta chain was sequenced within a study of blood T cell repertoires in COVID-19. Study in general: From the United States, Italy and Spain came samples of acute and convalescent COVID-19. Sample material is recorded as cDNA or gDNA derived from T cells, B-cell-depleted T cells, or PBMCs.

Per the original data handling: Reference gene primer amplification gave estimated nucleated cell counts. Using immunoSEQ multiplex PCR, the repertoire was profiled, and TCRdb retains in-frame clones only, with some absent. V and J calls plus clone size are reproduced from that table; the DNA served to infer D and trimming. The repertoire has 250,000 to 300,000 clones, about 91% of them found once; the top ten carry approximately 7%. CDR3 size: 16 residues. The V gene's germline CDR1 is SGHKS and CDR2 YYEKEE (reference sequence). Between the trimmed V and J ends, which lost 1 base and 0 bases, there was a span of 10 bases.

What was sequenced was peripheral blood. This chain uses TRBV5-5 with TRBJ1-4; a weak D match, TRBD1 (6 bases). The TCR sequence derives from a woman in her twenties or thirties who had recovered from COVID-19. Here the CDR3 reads CASSLRDRSTNEKLFF. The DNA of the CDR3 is TGTGCCAGCAGCTTGCGAGACAGGTCAACTAATGAAAAACTGTTTTTT. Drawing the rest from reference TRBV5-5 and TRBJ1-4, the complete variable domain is DAGVTQSPTHLIKTRGQQVTLRCSPISGHKSVSWYQQVLGQGPQFIFQYYEKEERGRGNFPDRFSARQFPNYSSELNVNALLLGDSALYLCASSLRDRSTNEKLFFGSGTQLSVL.